A selection of T cell receptor beta chains follows, all from one sample in a study of CD8 T cells in Susac syndrome. TCRdb used MiXCR to reprocess the immunoSEQ multiplex PCR reads, holding one entry per CDR3 protein. This sample yields approximately 140,000 distinct CDR3 sequences, of which about 94% are seen a single time; about 0.26% belongs to the top ten. Sequenced sample: CD8+ T cells from PBMCs. These receptors came from a human donor in good health. CDR3s include the opening cysteine and the closing phenylalanine or tryptophan. For some rows the clone size is stated as once, few or many, or as a class when expanded; others skip it.

TRBJ2-1,TRBV30,NA,CAWSVRQGWGEQFF
TRBJ1-5,TRBV28,NA,CASSPPILNQPQHF
TRBJ2-1,TRBV28,NA,CASSQTGTYYNEQFF
TRBJ2-7,TRBV9,once,CASSEAAGRGYEQYF
TRBJ2-1,TRBV7-3,NA,CASSLGTDSYNEQFF
TRBJ2-1,TRBV20-1,NA,CSARRDNEQFF
TRBJ2-1,TRBV19,NA,CASSIGGAYNEQFF
TRBJ2-1,TRBV7-8,NA,CASSLTEEQFF
TRBJ2-1,TRBV29-1,NA,CSVDSGVTRNEQFF
TRBJ2-1,TRBV7-9,NA,CASSEGLAGYEQFF
TRBJ2-7,TRBV14,NA,CASSQPPRAYEQYF
TRBJ1-5,TRBV6-5,NA,CASSYGPSNQPQHF
TRBJ2-7,TRBV7-9,NA,CASSLTVSSSYEQYF
TRBJ2-7,TRBV28,NA,CASVDPFIHEQYF
TRBJ2-1,TRBV2,NA,CASRAGTGLENEQFF
TRBJ1-5,TRBV19,NA,CASRKWDRDQPQHF
TRBJ2-1,TRBV29-1,NA,CSVLLVSSYNEQFF
TRBJ2-1,TRBV20-1,NA,CSAREAGATYNEQFF
TRBJ2-5,TRBV12-3/TRBV12-4,NA,CAIHKAGDNTETQYF
TRBJ2-7,TRBV18,NA,CASSSSRLAEPYEQYF
TRBJ1-1,TRBV28,NA,CASSWEQGEAFF
TRBJ2-3,TRBV27,NA,CASSSSGPTDTQYF
TRBJ2-1,TRBV3-1,NA,CASSQSKSSDEQFF
TRBJ2-7,TRBV7-2,NA,CASRASDSYEQYF
TRBJ2-5,TRBV20-1,NA,CSAAETGETQYF
TRBJ2-1,TRBV29-1,NA,CSVGHFGAHEQFF
TRBJ2-1,TRBV29-1,NA,CSVEKSGSYNEQFF
TRBJ2-3,TRBV21-1,NA,CASSTSGSCTDTQYF
TRBJ2-5,TRBV11-2,NA,CASRLGLPAGETQYF
TRBJ2-5,TRBV3-1,NA,CASSQDRGLWETQYF
TRBJ2-2,TRBV3-1,NA,CASSHLVAGVTGELFF